This record concerns one T cell receptor (beta chain) sequence. The sample is drawn from a study of graft-versus-host responses after intestinal transplantation. Only in-frame clones appear in the TCRdb table, and some are missing; sequencing was by immunoSEQ multiplex PCR. The data hold approximately 100,000 clones, with 86% observed a single time. Between the trimmed V and J ends, which lost 4 bases and 4 bases, there was a span of 13 bases. Germline CDR1 is GTSNPN and CDR2 is SVGIG (reference sequence). The CDR3 runs 13 residues. This sample comprised PBMCs, obtained 255 days after intestinal transplant. The sequence was obtained from a human patient who received an intestinal transplant, so some T cells may come from the graft donor. J is TRBJ2-5 and V is TRBV30; tentative D call: TRBD2 (6 bases). Here the CDR3 DNA reads TGTGCCTGGAACCTACTAGCCCGAGAGACCCAGTACTTC. It specifies CAWNLLARETQYF.